Detailed here is one T cell receptor beta chain. Only in-frame clones appear in the TCRdb table, and some are missing; sequencing was by immunoSEQ multiplex PCR. In the table there are about 52,000 clones, under 98% of which are singletons. The CDR3 is 16 amino acids. V dropped 7 bases and J dropped 5 bases, with 21 bases sitting between them. Germline-derived CDR1 and CDR2 are LNHDA and SQIVND (reference sequence). The entry originates in a study of siplizumab effects on memory and regulatory T cells. This sequence joins TRBV19 and TRBJ1-5; tentatively, D is TRBD1 (5 bases). Material: naive CD4+ T cells sorted from blood. The sequence was collected from a human donor in good health. The CDR3 loop reads CASKRGEGLGDQPQHF. CDR3 DNA: TGTGCCAGTAAGCGGGGGGAGGGCCTGGGTGATCAGCCCCAGCATTTT. Together with reference TRBV19 and TRBJ1-5, the CDR3 gives the full variable domain: DGGITQSPKYLFRKEGQNVTLSCEQNLNHDAMYWYRQDPGQGLRLIYYSQIVNDFQKGDIAEGYSVSREKKESFPLTVTSAQKNPTAFYLCASKRGEGLGDQPQHFGDGTRLSIL.